This T cell receptor beta chain stems from a study of shared clonotypes between healthy human individuals. With 2 bases clipped from V and 6 bases from J, the junction kept 18 bases outside the gene matches. The CDR3 has 19 amino acids. Germline V gene data show CDR1 as MGHRA and CDR2 as YSYEKL. Assay used: immunoSEQ multiplex PCR; TCRdb lists only in-frame clones, some missing. The table includes about 2.3 million clones, around 92% detected once. The sequence was obtained from a man aged 18-30 years in good health. Some clones in this sample may be carry-over from other donors' samples. Source material: naive CD4+ T cells from PBMCs. Stated subset: CD45RA+ positively selected. The rearrangement uses TRBV4-1 and TRBJ2-7; 11 positions agree with TRBD1. This chain's CDR3 is CASSQLPGQGVLTVREQYF. CDR3 bases: TGCGCCAGCAGCCAACTACCGGGACAGGGGGTCCTTACCGTGCGCGAGCAGTACTTC.